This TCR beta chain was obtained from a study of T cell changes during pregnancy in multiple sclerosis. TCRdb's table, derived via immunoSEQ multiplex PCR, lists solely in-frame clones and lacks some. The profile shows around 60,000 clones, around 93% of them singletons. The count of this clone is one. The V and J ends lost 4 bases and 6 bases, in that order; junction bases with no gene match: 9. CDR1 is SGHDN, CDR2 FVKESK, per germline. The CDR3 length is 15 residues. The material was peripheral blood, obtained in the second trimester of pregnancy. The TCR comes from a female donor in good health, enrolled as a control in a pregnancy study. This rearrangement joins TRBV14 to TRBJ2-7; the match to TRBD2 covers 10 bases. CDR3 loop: CASSPIAGGQSEQYF. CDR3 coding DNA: TGTGCCAGCAGCCCAATAGCGGGGGGCCAGTCCGAGCAGTACTTC.